This T cell receptor (beta chain) was found in a study of OX40 agonist ivuxolimab in advanced cancers. Measured with immunoSEQ multiplex PCR; TCRdb has only the in-frame clones, and not every one. The sample includes about 55,000 clones, around nine tenths of them seen just once. Germline assignment: CDR1 MGHDK and CDR2 SYGVNS. The CDR3 sequence is 14 residues long. Losses at the gene ends were 8 bases for V and 6 bases for J; bases not matched to a gene: 8. This clonotype was obtained from an adult with an advanced solid tumor such as melanoma, head and neck, liver or kidney cancer. This chain connects TRBV25-1 to TRBJ2-2; 8 nucleotides match TRBD2. The source material was CD4+ or CD8+ T cells sorted from blood, sampled in a trial of the OX40 agonist ivuxolimab. The CDR3 loop is CASQKSGSSGELFF. CDR3 DNA sequence: TGTGCCAGCCAAAAAAGCGGGAGCTCCGGGGAGCTGTTTTTT.